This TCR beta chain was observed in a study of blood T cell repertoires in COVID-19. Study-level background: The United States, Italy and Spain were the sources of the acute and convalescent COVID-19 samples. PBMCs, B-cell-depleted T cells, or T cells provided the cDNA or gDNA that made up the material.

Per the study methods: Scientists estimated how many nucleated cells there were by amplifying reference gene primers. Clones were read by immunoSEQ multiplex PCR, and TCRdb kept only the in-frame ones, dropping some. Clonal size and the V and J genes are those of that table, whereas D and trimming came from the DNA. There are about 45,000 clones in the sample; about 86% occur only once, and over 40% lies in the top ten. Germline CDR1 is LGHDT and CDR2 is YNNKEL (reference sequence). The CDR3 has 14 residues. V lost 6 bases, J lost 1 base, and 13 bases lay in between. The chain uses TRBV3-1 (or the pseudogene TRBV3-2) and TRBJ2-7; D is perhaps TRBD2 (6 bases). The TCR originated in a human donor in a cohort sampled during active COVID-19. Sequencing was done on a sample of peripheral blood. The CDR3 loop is CASSPGLNSYEQYV. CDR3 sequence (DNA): TGTGCCAGCAGTCCCGGACTAAATTCCTACGAGCAGTACGTC.